The source of this T cell receptor (beta chain) is a study of PD-L1 blockade in urothelial cancer. Study as a whole: Males with bladder-origin urothelial cancer made up about 85% of the roughly 29 patients.

Every PCR got spiked synthetic TCR analog templates. Sequencing was performed with immunoSEQ multiplex PCR; in TCRdb, only in-frame clones are kept and a portion is missing. The sample records approximately 37,000 clones, about 83% being singletons. Germline-derived CDR1 and CDR2 are WSHSY and SAAADI. This CDR3 comprises 13 residues. V was clipped by 8 bases and J by 3 bases, with 14 bases between them. This clone was recorded only once. The clonotype was recovered from a man aged 55 to 70 with urothelial cancer. The rearrangement links TRBV10-2 to TRBJ2-7, with a tentative D call TRBD2 (5 bases). Sequencing used PBMCs, obtained around atezolizumab (anti-PD-L1) treatment. Here the CDR3 DNA reads TGCGCCAGCCGGGAAGCAGGTAACTACGAGCAGTACTTC. Protein sequence: CASREAGNYEQYF.